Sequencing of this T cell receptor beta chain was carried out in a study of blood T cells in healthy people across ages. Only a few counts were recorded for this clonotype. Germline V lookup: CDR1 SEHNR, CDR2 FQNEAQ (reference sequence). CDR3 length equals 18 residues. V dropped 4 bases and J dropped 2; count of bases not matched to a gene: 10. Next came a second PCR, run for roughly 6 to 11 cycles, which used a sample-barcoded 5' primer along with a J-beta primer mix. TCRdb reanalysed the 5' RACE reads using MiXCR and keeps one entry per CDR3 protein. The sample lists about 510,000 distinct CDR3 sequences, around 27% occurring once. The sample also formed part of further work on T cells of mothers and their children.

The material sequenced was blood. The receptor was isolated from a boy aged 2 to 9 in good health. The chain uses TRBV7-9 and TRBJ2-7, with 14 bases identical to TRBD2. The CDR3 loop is CASSSSGLAGEIPYEQYF. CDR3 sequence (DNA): TGTGCCAGCAGCTCCTCGGGACTAGCGGGAGAAATACCCTACGAGCAGTACTTC.